These 3 T cell receptor beta chains share one sample of origin, sequenced in a study of regulatory T cells in long-lasting Graves disease. For TCR beta, libraries came from iRepertoire HTBI primers and Arm-PCR of CDR3 regions. One entry per CDR3 protein results from TCRdb running MiXCR on the multiplex PCR reads. This table has more than 350,000 distinct CDR3 sequences, under 15% appearing once. The time point is: newly diagnosed GD, antithyroid drugs for less than 3 months. RNA isolated from PBMCs was used to make the TCR library. The same specimen was also included in a second study, on T cells in Graves' hyperthyroidism and ophthalmopathy.

Sequences were derived from peripheral blood mononuclear cells (PBMCs), sampled at new diagnosis, from a patient treated with antithyroid drugs. The receptors come from a woman younger than 45 with Graves disease.

This clonotype was counted ten times or more. The gene calls are TRBV7-2 and TRBJ2-2; tentatively, D is TRBD2 (5 bases). Germline V CDR1 and CDR2: SGHTA, FQGNSA. Trimming stripped 3 bases from V and 6 bases from J, with 11 bases between. The CDR3 loop spans 14 amino acids. CDR3 sequence (DNA): TGTGCCAGCAGCTTGCTAGCAGGAGCCGGGGAGCTGTTTTTT. It is translated as CASSLLAGAGELFF.

The sample holds many counts of this clonotype. The rearrangement uses TRBV30 and TRBJ1-2; D may be TRBD1 (5 bases). Trimming cost V 6 bases and J 11 bases, with 19 bases left between them. The CDR3 covers 12 residues. Per the germline V gene, CDR1 is GTSNPN and CDR2 is SVGIG (reference sequence). The CDR3 loop reads CACLGSGTKYTF. In DNA, the CDR3 is TGTGCCTGTCTAGGATCAGGGACTAAATACACCTTC.

This clonotype was picked up many times. This chain's CDR3 is CATSEGGLAEYNEQFF. CDR3 coding DNA: TGTGCCACCAGTGAGGGGGGACTAGCGGAATACAATGAGCAGTTCTTC. This rearrangement joins TRBV24-1 to TRBJ2-1; 11 positions match TRBD2. Germline CDR1 KGHDR, CDR2 SFDVKD. The CDR3 totals 16 residues. With 4 bases clipped from V and 4 bases from J, the junction kept 5 bases outside the gene matches.